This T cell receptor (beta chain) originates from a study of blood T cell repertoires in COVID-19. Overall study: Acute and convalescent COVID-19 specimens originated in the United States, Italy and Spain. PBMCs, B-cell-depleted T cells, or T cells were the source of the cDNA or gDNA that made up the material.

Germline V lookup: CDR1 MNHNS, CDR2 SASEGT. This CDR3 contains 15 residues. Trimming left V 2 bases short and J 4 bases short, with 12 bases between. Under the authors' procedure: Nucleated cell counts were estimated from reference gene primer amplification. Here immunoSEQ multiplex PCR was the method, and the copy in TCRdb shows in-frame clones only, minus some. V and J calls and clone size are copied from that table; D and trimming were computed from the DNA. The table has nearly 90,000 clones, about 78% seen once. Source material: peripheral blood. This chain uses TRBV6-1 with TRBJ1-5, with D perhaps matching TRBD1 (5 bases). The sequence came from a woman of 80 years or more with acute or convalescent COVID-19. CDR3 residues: CASSEMGLVNQPQHF. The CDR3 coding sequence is TGTGCCAGCAGTGAAATGGGACTGGTAAATCAGCCCCAGCATTTT.